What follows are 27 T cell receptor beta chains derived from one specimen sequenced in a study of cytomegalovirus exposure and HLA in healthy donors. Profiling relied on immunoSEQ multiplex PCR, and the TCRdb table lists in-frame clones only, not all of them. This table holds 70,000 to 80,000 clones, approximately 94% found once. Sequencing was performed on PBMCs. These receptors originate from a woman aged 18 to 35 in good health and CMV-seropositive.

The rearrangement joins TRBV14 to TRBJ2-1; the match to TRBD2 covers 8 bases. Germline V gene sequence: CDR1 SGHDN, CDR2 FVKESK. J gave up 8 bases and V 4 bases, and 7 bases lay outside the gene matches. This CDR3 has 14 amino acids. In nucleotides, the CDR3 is TGTGCCAGCAGCCTCAAGGGACTAGTCGATGAGCAGTTCTTC. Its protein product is CASSLKGLVDEQFF.

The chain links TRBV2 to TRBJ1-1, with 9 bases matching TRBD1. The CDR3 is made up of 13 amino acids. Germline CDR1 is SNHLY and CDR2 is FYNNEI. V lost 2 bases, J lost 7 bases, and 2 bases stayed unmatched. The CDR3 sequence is CASSEWDRDEAFF. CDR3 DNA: TGTGCCAGCAGTGAATGGGACAGGGATGAAGCTTTCTTT. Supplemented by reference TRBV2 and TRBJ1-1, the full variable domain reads EPEVTQTPSHQVTQMGQEVILRCVPISNHLYFYWYRQILGQKVEFLVSFYNNEISEKSEIFDDQFSVERPDGSNFTLKIRSTKLEDSAMYFCASSEWDRDEAFFGQGTRLTVV.

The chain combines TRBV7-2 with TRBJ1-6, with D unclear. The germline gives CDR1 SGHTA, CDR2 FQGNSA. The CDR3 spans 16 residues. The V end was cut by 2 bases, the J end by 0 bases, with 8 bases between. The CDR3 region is CASSLMPDSYNSPLHF. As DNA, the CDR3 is TGTGCCAGCAGCTTAATGCCAGACTCCTATAATTCACCCCTCCACTTT.

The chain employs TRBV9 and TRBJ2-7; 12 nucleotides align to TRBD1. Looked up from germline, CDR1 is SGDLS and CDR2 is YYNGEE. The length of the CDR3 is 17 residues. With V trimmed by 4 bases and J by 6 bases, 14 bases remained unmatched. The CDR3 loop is CASSPREGQGARTEQYF. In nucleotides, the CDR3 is TGTGCCAGCAGCCCGAGAGAGGGACAGGGGGCTAGAACCGAGCAGTACTTC.

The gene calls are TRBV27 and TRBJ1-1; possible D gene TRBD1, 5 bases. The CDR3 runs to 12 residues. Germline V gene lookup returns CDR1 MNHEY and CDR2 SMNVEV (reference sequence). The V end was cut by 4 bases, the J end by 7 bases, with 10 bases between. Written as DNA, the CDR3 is TGTGCCAGCAGTTCAGGGTCGGGTGAAGCTTTCTTT. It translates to CASSSGSGEAFF.

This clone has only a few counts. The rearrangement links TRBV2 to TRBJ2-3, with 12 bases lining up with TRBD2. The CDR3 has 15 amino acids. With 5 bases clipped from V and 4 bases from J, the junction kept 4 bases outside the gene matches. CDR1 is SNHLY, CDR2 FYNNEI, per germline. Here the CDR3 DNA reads TGTGCCAGCAGTCAACTAGCGGGAGGATCAGATACGCAGTATTTT. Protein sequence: CASSQLAGGSDTQYF.

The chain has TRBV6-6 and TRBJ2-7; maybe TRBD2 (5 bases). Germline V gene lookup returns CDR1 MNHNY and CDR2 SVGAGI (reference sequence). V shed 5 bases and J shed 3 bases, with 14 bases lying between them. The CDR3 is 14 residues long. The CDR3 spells CASSAQEGGYEQYF. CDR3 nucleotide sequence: TGTGCCAGCAGTGCCCAAGAGGGCGGCTACGAGCAGTACTTC.

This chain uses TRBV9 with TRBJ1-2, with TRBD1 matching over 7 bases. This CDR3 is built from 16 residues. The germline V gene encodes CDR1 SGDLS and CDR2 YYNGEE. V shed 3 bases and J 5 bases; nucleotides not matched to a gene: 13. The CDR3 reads CASSDETPGQTYGYTF. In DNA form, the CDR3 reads TGTGCCAGCAGCGACGAAACACCGGGACAGACATATGGCTACACCTTC.

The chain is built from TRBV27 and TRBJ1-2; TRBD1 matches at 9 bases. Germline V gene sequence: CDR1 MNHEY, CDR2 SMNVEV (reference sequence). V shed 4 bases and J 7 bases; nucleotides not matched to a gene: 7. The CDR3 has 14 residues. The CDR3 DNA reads TGTGCCAGCAGTTCCCGGACAGGGGAAGGTGGCTACACCTTC. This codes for CASSSRTGEGGYTF.

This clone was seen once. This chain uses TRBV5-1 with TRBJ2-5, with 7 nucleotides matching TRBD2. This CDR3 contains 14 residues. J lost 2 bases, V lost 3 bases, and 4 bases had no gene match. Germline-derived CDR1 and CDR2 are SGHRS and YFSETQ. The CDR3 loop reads CASSSDGGQETQYF. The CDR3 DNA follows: TGCGCCAGCAGCTCGGACGGGGGGCAAGAGACCCAGTACTTC.

DNA for the CDR3: TGTGCCAGCAGTGTTCAGGGGAATGAGCAGTTCTTC. It codes for CASSVQGNEQFF. The chain employs TRBV2 and TRBJ2-1; D may be TRBD1 (6 bases). V gave up 4 bases and J gave up 7 bases, with 8 bases separating them. The CDR3 extends over 12 amino acids. Germline assignment: CDR1 SNHLY and CDR2 FYNNEI.

The CDR3 nucleotides read TGTGCCAGCAGTTTTAGGACTAGCGGGACGTTCAATGAGCAGTTCTTC. This translates into CASSFRTSGTFNEQFF. The chain couples TRBV6-5 to TRBJ2-1, with TRBD2 identical over 12 bases. The germline V gene has CDR1 MNHEY and CDR2 SVGAGI. The CDR3 totals 16 residues. V lost 4 bases and J lost 6; bases outside the gene matches: 7.

CDR3 sequence: CASSLGGGFQETQYF. In nucleotides, the CDR3 is TGTGCCAGCAGCTTAGGGGGAGGGTTCCAAGAGACCCAGTACTTC. The V gene is TRBV11-2, the J gene TRBJ2-5, with TRBD2 matching 7 bases. Looked up from germline, CDR1 is SGHAT and CDR2 is FQNNGV. The CDR3 loop spans 15 amino acids. Trimming took 1 base from V and 1 from J; bases not matched to a gene: 3.

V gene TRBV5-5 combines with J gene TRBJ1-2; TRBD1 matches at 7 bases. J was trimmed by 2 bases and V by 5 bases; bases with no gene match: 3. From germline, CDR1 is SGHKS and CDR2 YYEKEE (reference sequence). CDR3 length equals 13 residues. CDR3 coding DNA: TGTGCCAGCAGTGGACAGGTGAACTATGGCTACACCTTC. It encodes CASSGQVNYGYTF.

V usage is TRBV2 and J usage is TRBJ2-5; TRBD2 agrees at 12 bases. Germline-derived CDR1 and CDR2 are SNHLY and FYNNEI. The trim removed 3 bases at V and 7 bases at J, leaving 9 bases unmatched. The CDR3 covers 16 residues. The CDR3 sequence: CASSDRASGGVATQYF. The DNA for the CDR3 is TGTGCCAGCAGTGACCGGGCTAGCGGGGGGGTGGCGACCCAGTACTTC.

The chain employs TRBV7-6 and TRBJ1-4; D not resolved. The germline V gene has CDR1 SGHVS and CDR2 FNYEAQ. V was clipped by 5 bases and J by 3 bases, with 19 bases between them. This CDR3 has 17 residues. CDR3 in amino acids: CASSKQPGSGSNEKLFF. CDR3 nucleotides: TGTGCCAGCAGCAAACAACCGGGTTCGGGGTCTAATGAAAAACTGTTTTTT.

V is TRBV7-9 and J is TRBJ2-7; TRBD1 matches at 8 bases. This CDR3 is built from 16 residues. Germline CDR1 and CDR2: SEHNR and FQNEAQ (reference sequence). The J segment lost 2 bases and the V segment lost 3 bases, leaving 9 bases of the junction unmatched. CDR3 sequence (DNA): TGTGCCAGCAGCTTGAGTACGGGACAGGATGCCTACGAGCAGTACTTC. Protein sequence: CASSLSTGQDAYEQYF.

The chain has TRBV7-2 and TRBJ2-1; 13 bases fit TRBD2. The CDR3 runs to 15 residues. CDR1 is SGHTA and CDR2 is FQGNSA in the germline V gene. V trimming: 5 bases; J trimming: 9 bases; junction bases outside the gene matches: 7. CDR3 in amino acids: CASSQLAGGRSEQFF. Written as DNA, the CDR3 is TGTGCCAGCAGCCAACTAGCGGGAGGGCGAAGTGAGCAGTTCTTC. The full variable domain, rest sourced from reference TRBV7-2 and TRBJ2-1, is GAGVSQSPSNKVTEKGKDVELRCDPISGHTALYWYRQSLGQGLEFLIYFQGNSAPDKSGLPSDRFSAERTGGSVSTLTIQRTQQEDSAVYLCASSQLAGGRSEQFFGPGTRLTVL.

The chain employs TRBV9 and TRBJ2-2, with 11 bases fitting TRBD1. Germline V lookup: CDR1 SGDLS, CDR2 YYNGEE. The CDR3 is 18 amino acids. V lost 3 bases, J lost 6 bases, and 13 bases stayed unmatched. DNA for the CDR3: TGTGCCAGCAGCGCCCGGGCTCCAGGGACAGGGGGATCCGGGGAGCTGTTTTTT. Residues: CASSARAPGTGGSGELFF.

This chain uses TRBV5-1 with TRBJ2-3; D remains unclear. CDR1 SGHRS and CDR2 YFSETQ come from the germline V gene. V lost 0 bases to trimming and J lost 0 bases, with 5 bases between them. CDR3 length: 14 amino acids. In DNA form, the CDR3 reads TGCGCCAGCAGCTTGGACACGAGCACAGATACGCAGTATTTT. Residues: CASSLDTSTDTQYF.

CDR3 coding DNA: TGTGCCAGCAACCATGCTGGACAGGACAATGAGCAGTTCTTC. Translated, it gives CASNHAGQDNEQFF. This chain joins TRBV6-1 and TRBJ2-1; 7 positions match TRBD1. Losses at the gene ends were 7 bases for V and 5 bases for J; bases not matched to a gene: 8. The germline V gene encodes CDR1 MNHNS and CDR2 SASEGT. The CDR3 sequence is 14 residues long.

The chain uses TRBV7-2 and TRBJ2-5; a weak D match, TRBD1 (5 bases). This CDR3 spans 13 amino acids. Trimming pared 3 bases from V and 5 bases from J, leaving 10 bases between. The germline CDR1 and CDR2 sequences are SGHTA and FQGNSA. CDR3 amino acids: CASSFYRWETQYF. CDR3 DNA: TGTGCCAGCAGCTTCTACAGGTGGGAGACCCAGTACTTC.

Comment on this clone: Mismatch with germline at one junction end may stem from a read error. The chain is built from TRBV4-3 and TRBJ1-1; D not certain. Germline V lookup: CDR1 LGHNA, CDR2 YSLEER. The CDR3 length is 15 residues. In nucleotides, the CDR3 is TGCGCCAGCAGCGAAGATCTTGCAGGTTACACTGAAGCTTTCTTT. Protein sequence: CASSEDLAGYTEAFF.

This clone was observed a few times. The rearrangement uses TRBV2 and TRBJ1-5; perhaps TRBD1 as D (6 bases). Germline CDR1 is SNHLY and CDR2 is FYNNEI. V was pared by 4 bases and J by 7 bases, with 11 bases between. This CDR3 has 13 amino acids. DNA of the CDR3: TGTGCCAGCAGTGTAGGGGGATCCCAGCCCCAGCATTTT. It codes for CASSVGGSQPQHF.

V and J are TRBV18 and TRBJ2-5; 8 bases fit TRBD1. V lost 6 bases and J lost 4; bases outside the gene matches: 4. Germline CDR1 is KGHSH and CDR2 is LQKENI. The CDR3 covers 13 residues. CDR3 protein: CASSDREVETQYF. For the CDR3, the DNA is TGTGCCAGCTCGGACAGGGAGGTAGAGACCCAGTACTTC.

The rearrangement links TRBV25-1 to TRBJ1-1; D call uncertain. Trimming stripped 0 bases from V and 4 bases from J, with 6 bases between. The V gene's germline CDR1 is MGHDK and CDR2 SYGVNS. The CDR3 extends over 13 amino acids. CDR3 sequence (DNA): TGTGCCAGCAGTGAATATGAGGGCACTGAAGCTTTCTTT. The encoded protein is CASSEYEGTEAFF.

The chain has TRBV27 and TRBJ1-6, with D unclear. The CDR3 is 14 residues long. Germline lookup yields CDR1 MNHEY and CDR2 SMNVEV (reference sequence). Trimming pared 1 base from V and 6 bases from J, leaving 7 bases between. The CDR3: CASSLYEFNSPLHF. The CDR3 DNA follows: TGTGCCAGCAGTTTATATGAGTTTAATTCACCCCTCCACTTT.